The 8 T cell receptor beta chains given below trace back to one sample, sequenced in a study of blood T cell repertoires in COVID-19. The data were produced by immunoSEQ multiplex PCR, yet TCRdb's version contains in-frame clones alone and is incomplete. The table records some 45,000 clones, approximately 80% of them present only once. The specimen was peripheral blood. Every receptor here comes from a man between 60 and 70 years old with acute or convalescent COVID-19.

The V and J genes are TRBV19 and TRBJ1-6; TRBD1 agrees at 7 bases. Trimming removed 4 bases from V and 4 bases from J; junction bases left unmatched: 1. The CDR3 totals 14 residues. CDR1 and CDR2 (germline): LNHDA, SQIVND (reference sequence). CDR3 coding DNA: TGTGCCAGTAGTACGGACAGGTATAATTCACCCCTCCACTTT. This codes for CASSTDRYNSPLHF.

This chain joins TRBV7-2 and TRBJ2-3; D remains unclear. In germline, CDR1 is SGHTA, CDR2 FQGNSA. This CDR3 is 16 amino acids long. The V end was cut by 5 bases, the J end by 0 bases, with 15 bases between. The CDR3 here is CASSKTYSVSTDTQYF. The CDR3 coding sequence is TGTGCCAGCAGCAAAACCTACTCCGTTAGCACAGATACGCAGTATTTT.

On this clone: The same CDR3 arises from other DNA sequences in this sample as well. The CDR3 DNA reads as TGTGCCAGCTCACCCCGCTCCTATAATTCACCCCTCCACTTT. Its translation is CASSPRSYNSPLHF. The V and J genes are TRBV18 and TRBJ1-6; D ambiguous. The CDR3 extends over 14 amino acids. Trimming removed 3 bases from V and 0 bases from J, with 3 bases in between. CDR1 is KGHSH, CDR2 LQKENI, per germline. The variable domain in full, completed from reference TRBV18 and TRBJ1-6, reads NAGVMQNPRHLVRRRGQEARLRCSPMKGHSHVYWYRQLPEEGLKFMVYLQKENIIDESGMPKERFSAEFPKEGPSILRIQQVVRGDSAAYFCASSPRSYNSPLHFGNGTRLTVT.

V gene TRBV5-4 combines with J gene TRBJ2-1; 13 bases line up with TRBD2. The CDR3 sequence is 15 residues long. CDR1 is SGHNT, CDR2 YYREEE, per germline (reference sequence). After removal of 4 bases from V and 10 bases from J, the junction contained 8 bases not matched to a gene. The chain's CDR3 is CASSLIGLAGEEQFF. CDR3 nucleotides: TGTGCCAGCAGCCTCATCGGACTAGCGGGGGAAGAGCAGTTCTTC.

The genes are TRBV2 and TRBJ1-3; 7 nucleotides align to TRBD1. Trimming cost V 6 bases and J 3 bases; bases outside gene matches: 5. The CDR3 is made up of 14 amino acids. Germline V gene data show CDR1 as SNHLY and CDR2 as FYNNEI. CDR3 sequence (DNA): TGTGCCAGCAGCGCAGGGGGTAGTGGAAACACCATATATTTT. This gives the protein CASSAGGSGNTIYF.

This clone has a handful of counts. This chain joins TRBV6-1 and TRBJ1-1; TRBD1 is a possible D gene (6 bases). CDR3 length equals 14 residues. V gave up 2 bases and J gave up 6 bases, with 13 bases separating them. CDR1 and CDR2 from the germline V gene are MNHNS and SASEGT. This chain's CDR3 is CASSESWGPSEAFF. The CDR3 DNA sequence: TGTGCCAGCAGTGAAAGTTGGGGGCCCTCTGAAGCTTTCTTT.

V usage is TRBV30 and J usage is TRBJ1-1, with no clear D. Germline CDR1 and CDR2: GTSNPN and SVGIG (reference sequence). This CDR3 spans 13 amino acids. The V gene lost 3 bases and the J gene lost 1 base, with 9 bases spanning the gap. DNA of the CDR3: TGTGCCTGGAGCCGTCAGCGGAACACTGAAGCTTTCTTT. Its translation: CAWSRQRNTEAFF.

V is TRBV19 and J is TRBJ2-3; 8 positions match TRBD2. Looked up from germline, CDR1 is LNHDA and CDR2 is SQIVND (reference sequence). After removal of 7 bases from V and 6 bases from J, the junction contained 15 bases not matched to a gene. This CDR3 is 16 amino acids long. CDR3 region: CASTIRFGGGPDTQYF. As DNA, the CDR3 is TGTGCCAGTACCATAAGGTTCGGGGGGGGACCGGATACGCAGTATTTT.